The subject of this entry is one T cell receptor (beta chain). Its antigen is not identified. This entry is derived from a study of PD-L1 blockade in urothelial cancer. Across the whole study: Patients started atezolizumab in the mid-2010s, 1,200 mg intravenously every 3 weeks. Study outcomes and limitations: Better progression-free and overall survival followed lower pretreatment blood clonality.

The time point: peripheral blood 6 weeks after treatment start. Patients in the study were battling locally advanced or metastatic urothelial carcinoma. Germline V gene lookup returns CDR1 MDHEN and CDR2 SYDVKM. This CDR3 has 17 residues. Trimming cost V 3 bases and J 5 bases; bases outside gene matches: 10. Using immunoSEQ multiplex PCR, the repertoire was profiled, and TCRdb retains in-frame clones only, with some absent. There are 40,000 or so clones in the sample; about 86% occur only once, and 24% lies in the top ten. This receptor was identified in a man aged 55 to 70 with urothelial cancer. The V gene is TRBV28, the J gene TRBJ1-4; 9 nucleotides match TRBD1. The sample here was PBMCs, taken around atezolizumab (anti-PD-L1) treatment. CDR3 residues: CASSFEGLGTGNEKLFF. The DNA of the CDR3 is TGTGCCAGCAGTTTTGAGGGTTTGGGGACAGGGAATGAAAAACTGTTTTTT.